Presented here are 19 T cell receptor beta chains from one specimen sequenced in a study of T cells after yellow fever vaccination. One entry per CDR3 protein results from TCRdb running MiXCR on the 5' RACE reads. The sample carries hundreds of thousands of distinct CDR3 sequences, approximately 13% recorded once. Sequences were derived from PBMCs, sampled on the day of the yellow fever booster vaccination. The receptor source for this set is a man under 40 who received the YFV17D yellow fever vaccine.

This clonotype was recorded a few times. The chain carries TRBV10-3 and TRBJ2-1, with TRBD2 identical over 14 bases. Germline trimming cut 6 bases from V and 7 bases from J; bases unmatched to any gene: 11. The CDR3 consists of 17 residues. CDR1 is ENHRY, CDR2 SYGVKD, per germline. The CDR3 region is CAIRMGTSGSAPNEQFF. In DNA, the CDR3 is TGTGCCATCAGAATGGGGACTAGCGGGAGTGCACCGAATGAGCAGTTCTTC.

The chain uses TRBV6-2 or TRBV6-3 and TRBJ2-7; TRBD2 matches 9 bases. Germline trimming cut 0 bases from V and 2 bases from J; bases unmatched to any gene: 5. Germline CDR1 is MNHEY and CDR2 is SVGEGT. The CDR3 runs to 16 residues. The CDR3 loop reads CASSYSTAGGAYEQYF. In DNA form, the CDR3 reads TGTGCCAGCAGTTACTCGACAGCGGGAGGCGCCTACGAGCAGTACTTC.

This clonotype has just a few counts. The genes are TRBV7-9 and TRBJ2-4; D gene ambiguous. The V gene's germline CDR1 is SEHNR and CDR2 FQNEAQ (reference sequence). This CDR3 has 13 residues. Trimming left V 1 base short and J 6 bases short, with 7 bases between. In DNA, the CDR3 is TGTGCCAGCAGCTTAGGAGTGAGAAACATTCAGTACTTC. Its protein is CASSLGVRNIQYF.

V usage is TRBV7-9 and J usage is TRBJ1-5; D not certain. Germline CDR1 SEHNR, CDR2 FQNEAQ (reference sequence). There are 15 residues in the CDR3. Trimming removed 1 base from V and 7 bases from J, with 14 bases in between. CDR3 protein: CASSLGPPGSQPQHF. The CDR3 DNA reads as TGTGCCAGCAGCTTAGGTCCCCCGGGATCCCAGCCCCAGCATTTT. Together with reference TRBV7-9 and TRBJ1-5, the CDR3 gives the full variable domain: DTGVSQNPRHKITKRGQNVTFRCDPISEHNRLYWYRQTLGQGPEFLTYFQNEAQLEKSRLLSDRFSAERPKGSFSTLEIQRTEQGDSAMYLCASSLGPPGSQPQHFGDGTRLSIL.

The J gene is TRBJ2-4, the V gene TRBV3-1; TRBD2 matches 10 bases. This CDR3 is built from 16 residues. The germline CDR1 and CDR2 sequences are LGHDT and YNNKEL (reference sequence). The ends lost 4 bases at V and 4 bases at J; junction bases unmatched: 7. This CDR3 reads CASSPSGAGGKNIQYF. As DNA, the CDR3 is TGTGCCAGCAGCCCTAGCGGAGCGGGAGGGAAAAACATTCAGTACTTC.

This clonotype has a count of ten or more. The V call is TRBV12-3 or TRBV12-4, the J call TRBJ2-7; no reliable D call. Trimming stripped 2 bases from V and 1 base from J, with 9 bases between. There are 14 residues in the CDR3. CDR3 in amino acids: CASSLQAGSYEQYF. As DNA, the CDR3 is TGTGCCAGCAGTTTACAAGCTGGTTCCTACGAGCAGTACTTC.

This clonotype was observed a handful of times. The CDR3 reads CASSPVPGQGPDTQYF. CDR3 sequence (DNA): TGTGCCAGCTCACCTGTCCCGGGACAGGGACCAGATACGCAGTATTTT. The V gene is TRBV18, the J gene TRBJ2-3, with 9 bases fitting TRBD1. The CDR3 has 16 amino acids. Germline V gene data show CDR1 as KGHSH and CDR2 as LQKENI. J gave up 4 bases and V 3 bases, and 8 bases lay outside the gene matches.

The V and J genes are TRBV7-9 and TRBJ2-1; 9 bases are a match to TRBD2. From germline, CDR1 is SEHNR and CDR2 FQNEAQ (reference sequence). V lost 5 bases, J lost 7 bases, and 12 bases stayed unmatched. The CDR3 is made up of 16 amino acids. The CDR3 sequence is CASSPGTSRSLNEQFF. DNA for the CDR3: TGTGCCAGCAGCCCCGGGACTAGCAGGAGCCTAAATGAGCAGTTCTTC.

This clonotype has a handful of counts. The chain has TRBV5-5 and TRBJ2-2; D possibly corresponds to TRBD1 (6 bases). Germline V gene data show CDR1 as SGHKS and CDR2 as YYEKEE (reference sequence). The CDR3 runs to 16 residues. Trimming cost V 2 bases and J 5 bases, with 16 bases left between them. The CDR3 DNA reads TGTGCCAGCAGCTTTGGACAGATTATAGGTACCGGGGAGCTGTTTTTT. This codes for CASSFGQIIGTGELFF.

The chain has TRBV25-1 and TRBJ2-2; D uncertain. Germline V CDR1 and CDR2: MGHDK, SYGVNS. V was pared by 6 bases and J by 2 bases, with 7 bases between. This CDR3 is 13 amino acids long. DNA of the CDR3: TGTGCCAGCAGCCGACATAACACCGGGGAGCTGTTTTTT. It encodes CASSRHNTGELFF.

The rearrangement uses TRBV5-4 and TRBJ2-1, with D perhaps being TRBD1 or TRBD2 (5 bases each). This CDR3 has 14 amino acids. Trimming removed 5 bases at V and 6 bases at J, with 15 bases between. Germline V gene lookup returns CDR1 SGHNT and CDR2 YYREEE (reference sequence). CDR3 region: CASRLSGAFNEQFF. CDR3 nucleotide sequence: TGTGCCAGCAGACTCTCCGGGGCGTTCAATGAGCAGTTCTTC. The full variable domain, its missing parts supplied by reference TRBV5-4 and TRBJ2-1, is ETGVTQSPTHLIKTRGQQVTLRCSSQSGHNTVSWYQQALGQGPQFIFQYYREEENGRGNFPPRFSGLQFPNYSSELNVNALELDDSALYLCASRLSGAFNEQFFGPGTRLTVL.

The J gene is TRBJ1-1, the V gene TRBV24-1; TRBD1 aligns across 9 bases. Germline assignment: CDR1 KGHDR and CDR2 SFDVKD. The CDR3 has 14 amino acids. The V gene end was trimmed by 6 bases and the J gene end by 6 bases; junction bases not matched to a gene: 7. This CDR3 is CATSQGQGIAEAFF. CDR3 nucleotides: TGTGCCACCAGTCAGGGACAGGGAATCGCTGAAGCTTTCTTT.

The rearrangement links TRBV20-1 to TRBJ1-2; D is uncertain. Germline assignment: CDR1 DFQATT and CDR2 SNEGSKA (reference sequence). V lost 3 bases and J 3 bases, leaving 11 bases between the germline ends. There are 13 residues in the CDR3. CDR3 in amino acids: CSAREGFDYGYTF. In DNA, the CDR3 is TGCAGTGCTAGGGAAGGATTCGACTATGGCTACACCTTC.

This clonotype has more than one count but fewer than ten. The V and J genes are TRBV20-1 and TRBJ2-7; 8 bases are a match to TRBD2. J lost 6 bases, V lost 5 bases, and 6 bases had no gene match. Germline V gene lookup returns CDR1 DFQATT and CDR2 SNEGSKA (reference sequence). The CDR3 runs to 12 residues. For the CDR3, the DNA is TGCAGTGCTCCCGGGGGGGCCTCCGAGCAGTACTTC. This gives the protein CSAPGGASEQYF.

Turning to this clonotype: The junction departs from germline at one end; a sequencing error may be responsible. The rearrangement joins TRBV29-1 to TRBJ2-2; 7 bases agree with TRBD1. The CDR3 is 12 amino acids. Germline V gene data show CDR1 as SQVTM and CDR2 as ANQGSEA. The CDR3, as DNA: TGCAGCGTTCCTACAGGGGCCGGGGAGCGGTTTTTT. Translation gives CSVPTGAGERFF.

The chain recombines TRBV2 with TRBJ2-1; TRBD2 aligns across 14 bases. This CDR3 is built from 13 residues. Germline V CDR1 and CDR2: SNHLY, FYNNEI. V lost 11 bases and J lost 8; bases outside the gene matches: 5. The CDR3 is CAGTSGSRDEQFF. CDR3 coding DNA: TGTGCCGGGACTAGCGGGAGCAGGGATGAGCAGTTCTTC.

The chain joins TRBV20-1 to TRBJ2-7, with D perhaps TRBD1 (5 bases). V lost 2 bases to trimming and J lost 3 bases, with 11 bases between them. The CDR3 is 13 amino acids. Germline loops: CDR1 DFQATT, CDR2 SNEGSKA (reference sequence). CDR3 residues: CSARLRQHYEQYF. The CDR3 nucleotides are TGCAGTGCTAGACTTCGACAGCACTACGAGCAGTACTTC.

This chain links TRBV11-2 with TRBJ2-3; a weak D match, TRBD1 (5 bases). Trimming stripped 5 bases from V and 5 bases from J, with 14 bases between. Germline V gene sequence: CDR1 SGHAT, CDR2 FQNNGV. This CDR3 has 14 residues. The DNA of the CDR3 is TGTGCCAGCAGCCCCATCCAGGGCGGAGATACGCAGTATTTT. As protein: CASSPIQGGDTQYF.

This clonotype was seen at least ten times. This chain joins TRBV15 and TRBJ2-1; D is unresolved. The germline CDR1 and CDR2 sequences are LNHNV and YYDKDF (reference sequence). V was clipped by 1 base and J by 4 bases, with 11 bases between them. The CDR3 sequence is 15 residues long. For the CDR3, the DNA is TGTGCCACCAGCAGAGCCCGGGCAGAATACAATGAGCAGTTCTTC. This gives the protein CATSRARAEYNEQFF.